The 18 T cell receptor beta chains in this list originate from one sample, sequenced in a study of early T cells in non-severe SARS-CoV-2 infection. Each CDR3 protein is one row after TCRdb ran MiXCR on the 5' RACE reads. This sample has more than 85,000 distinct CDR3 sequences, with less than 15% found just once. The sample was whole blood. The origin of the receptors is an adult who was a healthcare worker with PCR-confirmed SARS-CoV-2 infection or an uninfected control (not recorded which).

To note about this clonotype: One base away lies a much larger clone, so this may be a sequencing read error. The chain combines TRBV3-1 with TRBJ2-1; 8 bases fit TRBD2. From germline, CDR1 is LGHDT and CDR2 YNNKEL (reference sequence). This CDR3 region has 12 residues. CDR3 residues: CASSQSGSGKSF. Written as DNA, the CDR3 is TGTGCCAGCAGCCAAAGCGGGAGCGGAAAGTCCTTC.

V usage is TRBV10-3 and J usage is TRBJ1-1; D remains unclear. Trimming shortened V by 2 bases and J by 5 bases, and 15 bases separated the two germline ends. The germline gives CDR1 ENHRY, CDR2 SYGVKD. The CDR3 consists of 15 residues. As DNA, the CDR3 is TGTGCCATCAGTGAGGGCCGGGGTTGGGGAACTGAAGCTTTCTTT. This sequence encodes CAISEGRGWGTEAFF.

This chain uses TRBV2 with TRBJ2-5; D is perhaps TRBD1 or TRBD2 (5 bases each). The germline gives CDR1 SNHLY, CDR2 FYNNEI. The V end lost 11 bases, the J end lost 1 base, and 8 bases lay between the germline ends. The CDR3 has 11 amino acids. The CDR3 spells CAGGVQETQYF. CDR3 nucleotides: TGTGCCGGGGGAGTCCAAGAGACCCAGTACTTC.

This clonotype was picked up a small number of times. This chain links TRBV7-9 with TRBJ2-7; D ambiguous. Per the germline V gene, CDR1 is SEHNR and CDR2 is FQNEAQ (reference sequence). Trimming left V 3 bases short and J 3 bases short, with 6 bases between. The length of the CDR3 is 12 residues. CDR3 nucleotides: TGTGCCAGCAGCTTCCCCGGCTACGAGCAGTACTTC. It specifies CASSFPGYEQYF. Drawing the rest from reference TRBV7-9 and TRBJ2-7, the complete variable domain is DTGVSQNPRHKITKRGQNVTFRCDPISEHNRLYWYRQTLGQGPEFLTYFQNEAQLEKSRLLSDRFSAERPKGSFSTLEIQRTEQGDSAMYLCASSFPGYEQYFGPGTRLTVT.

V usage is TRBV20-1 and J usage is TRBJ2-3; 9 bases match TRBD1. Germline V lookup: CDR1 DFQATT, CDR2 SNEGSKA (reference sequence). The CDR3 is 15 amino acids. The V gene end was trimmed by 2 bases and the J gene end by 4 bases; junction bases not matched to a gene: 7. CDR3 sequence (DNA): TGCAGTGCTAGACCGGGACAGGGTCTTTCAGATACGCAGTATTTT. This codes for CSARPGQGLSDTQYF.

This clonotype was seen only a few times. This sequence joins TRBV20-1 and TRBJ2-7; TRBD1 aligns across 12 bases. The J segment lost 7 bases and the V segment lost 7 bases, leaving 8 bases of the junction unmatched. The germline V gene encodes CDR1 DFQATT and CDR2 SNEGSKA (reference sequence). The CDR3 contains 13 residues. The chain's CDR3 is CSVLGQGAREQYF. In DNA form, the CDR3 reads TGCAGTGTCTTGGGACAGGGGGCAAGAGAGCAGTACTTC.

Ten or more counts support this clonotype. The CDR3: CASRGLAGGEDTQYF. Written as DNA, the CDR3 is TGTGCCAGCAGAGGACTAGCGGGAGGGGAAGATACGCAGTATTTT. V and J are TRBV6-5 and TRBJ2-3, with 15 bases identical to TRBD2. Germline CDR1 and CDR2: MNHEY and SVGAGI. The V gene end was trimmed by 6 bases and the J gene end by 5 bases; junction bases not matched to a gene: 3. The CDR3 spans 15 residues.

This clonotype has ten or more counts. The chain uses TRBV24-1 and TRBJ2-1, with 13 bases identical to TRBD2. The CDR3 extends over 14 amino acids. The V and J ends lost 4 bases and 8 bases, in that order; junction bases with no gene match: 1. From germline, CDR1 is KGHDR and CDR2 SFDVKD. In nucleotides, the CDR3 is TGTGCCACCAGTGAACTAGCGGGGGGGGATGAGCAGTTCTTC. This gives the protein CATSELAGGDEQFF.

Comment on this clonotype: This may stem from a read error, because a much larger clone lies one nucleotide away. V usage is TRBV12-3 or TRBV12-4 and J usage is TRBJ2-7, with 8 bases identical to TRBD1. This CDR3 comprises 15 residues. The CDR3 reads CASSSWDRSIYELYF. The CDR3 DNA follows: TGTGCCAGCAGTTCATGGGACAGGTCAATTTACGAGCTGTACTTC.

V and J are TRBV7-8 and TRBJ2-7; 7 positions agree with TRBD2. The CDR3 is 15 residues long. V trimming: 1 base; J trimming: 6 bases; junction bases outside the gene matches: 9. Per germline, CDR1 SGHVS and CDR2 FQNEAQ. The CDR3 protein is CASSLEASGVGEQYF. The CDR3 region has the DNA TGTGCCAGCAGCTTAGAGGCTAGCGGTGTTGGCGAGCAGTACTTC.

This clonotype was seen a few times. V gene TRBV7-7 combines with J gene TRBJ2-2; D possibly corresponds to TRBD2 (5 bases). Trimming stripped 1 base from V and 2 bases from J, with 8 bases between. From germline, CDR1 is SSHAT and CDR2 FNYEAQ (reference sequence). The CDR3 length is 15 residues. In nucleotides, the CDR3 is TGTGCCAGCAGCTTAGAAGCGGATAACACCGGGGAGCTGTTTTTT. It specifies CASSLEADNTGELFF.

The table lists this clonotype with many counts. This chain joins TRBV9 and TRBJ2-7; perhaps D is TRBD1 or TRBD2 (5 bases each). The V end lost 3 bases, the J end lost 7 bases, and 17 bases lay between the germline ends. The CDR3 covers 14 residues. Germline V gene lookup returns CDR1 SGDLS and CDR2 YYNGEE. DNA for the CDR3: TGTGCCAGCAGCGGATTCTTGGGGACGCCGGAGCAGTACTTC. The encoded protein is CASSGFLGTPEQYF.

In this sample, this clonotype turned up many times. The rearrangement links TRBV20-1 to TRBJ1-5; D gene unclear. Germline V CDR1 and CDR2: DFQATT, SNEGSKA (reference sequence). The CDR3 spans 13 residues. The V gene lost 2 bases and the J gene lost 7 bases, with 12 bases spanning the gap. CDR3 in DNA: TGCAGTGCTAGACCCTATGAAAGACAGCCCCAGCATTTT. This sequence encodes CSARPYERQPQHF.

This clonotype appeared a few times. This rearrangement joins TRBV20-1 to TRBJ2-7; D is tentatively TRBD1 or TRBD2 (6 bases each). CDR1 is DFQATT and CDR2 is SNEGSKA in the germline V gene (reference sequence). Trimming shortened V by 1 base and J by 3 bases, and 13 bases separated the two germline ends. This CDR3 is 14 amino acids long. CDR3 nucleotide sequence: TGCAGTGCTAGAGCTGCGGAGGGGGGCTACGAGCAGTACTTC. This gives the protein CSARAAEGGYEQYF.

This clonotype was observed a few times. The rearrangement uses TRBV27 and TRBJ2-1; D is unresolved. CDR1 is MNHEY, CDR2 SMNVEV, per germline (reference sequence). This CDR3 spans 15 amino acids. Trimming shortened V by 2 bases and J by 3 bases, and 11 bases separated the two germline ends. The CDR3 is CASSLAGDDYNEQFF. CDR3 DNA: TGTGCCAGCAGTTTAGCCGGCGACGACTACAATGAGCAGTTCTTC.

This clonotype turned up a few times. The chain joins TRBV6-6 to TRBJ2-7, with D uncertain. CDR3 length: 14 amino acids. Trimming left V 2 bases short and J 0 bases short, with 8 bases between. Germline V gene lookup returns CDR1 MNHNY and CDR2 SVGAGI (reference sequence). CDR3 DNA: TGTGCCAGCAGTTACACAGTCAGCTCCTACGAGCAGTACTTC. Amino acid sequence: CASSYTVSSYEQYF.

A note on this clonotype: The junction departs from germline at one end; a sequencing error may be responsible. J is TRBJ1-1 and V is TRBV5-1, with D uncertain. This CDR3 contains 13 residues. The germline V gene encodes CDR1 SGHRS and CDR2 YFSETQ. CDR3 protein: CVSSLEGSAEAFF. The CDR3 DNA reads TGCGTCAGCAGCTTGGAGGGCAGTGCTGAAGCTTTCTTT.

This clonotype was counted between two and nine times. This rearrangement joins TRBV6-6 to TRBJ1-2; D is uncertain. The CDR3 runs 15 residues. CDR1 is MNHNY, CDR2 SVGAGI, per germline (reference sequence). V was shortened by 3 bases and J by 0 bases, with 11 bases between the two germline ends. CDR3 bases: TGTGCCAGCAGTTATCGTCCGGGAGCTAACTATGGCTACACCTTC. It encodes CASSYRPGANYGYTF.